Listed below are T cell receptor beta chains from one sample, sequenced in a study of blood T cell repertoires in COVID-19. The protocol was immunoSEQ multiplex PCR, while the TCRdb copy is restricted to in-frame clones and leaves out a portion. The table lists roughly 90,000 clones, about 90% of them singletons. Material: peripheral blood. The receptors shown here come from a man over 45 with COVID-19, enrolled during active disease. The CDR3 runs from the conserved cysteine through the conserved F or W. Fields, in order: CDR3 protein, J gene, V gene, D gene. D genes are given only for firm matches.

CASSQDSKDSPLHF TRBJ1-6 TRBV13 -
CASSLRPGGEQPQHF TRBJ1-5 TRBV5-1 -
CASRNRLQGVTGELFF TRBJ2-2 TRBV19 -
CATSRGGRPDGTQYF TRBJ2-5 TRBV15 -
CASSEGRANYGYTF TRBJ1-2 TRBV2 -
CASSAQGGSPLHF TRBJ1-6 TRBV7-2 -
CAWSLLNSLNTEAFF TRBJ1-1 TRBV30 -
CASSQQGAVTEAFF TRBJ1-1 TRBV7-8 TRBD1
CASAETGGNQPQHF TRBJ1-5 TRBV19 TRBD1
CASSQGGRGYSEKLFF TRBJ1-4 TRBV4-3 -
CATGWDRGYGYTF TRBJ1-2 TRBV28 TRBD1
CAWSVSGVQPQHF TRBJ1-5 TRBV30 -
CATSREPDPGGGYTF TRBJ1-2 TRBV15 -
CASIQGDSYEQYF TRBJ2-7 TRBV19 TRBD1
CASRARVTGVGQPQHF TRBJ1-5 TRBV27 -
CASSQVAQGRHGYTF TRBJ1-2 TRBV3-1/TRBV3-2 TRBD1
CASTLNRSGNTIYF TRBJ1-3 TRBV7-6 -
CASSSATGHGDPNEQFF TRBJ2-1 TRBV6-2/TRBV6-3 -
CASSQTGLGGYTF TRBJ1-2 TRBV4-1 TRBD1
CASSLSQGRNEKLFF TRBJ1-4 TRBV28 -
CASNSPGHQETQYF TRBJ2-5 TRBV2 -
CATAWTSGYEQFF TRBJ2-1 TRBV27 TRBD2